The 22 T cell receptor beta chains listed next were all sequenced from one sample in a study of blood T cell repertoires in COVID-19. TCRdb keeps only in-frame clones here, not all; method: immunoSEQ multiplex PCR. The profile covers about 430,000 clones, with 85% to 90% appearing a single time and 0.95% to 1.2% taken by the ten largest. The sequencing input was PBMCs or T cells enriched from blood (not recorded which). These receptors were obtained from a man under 40 who had recovered from COVID-19.

This chain uses TRBV3-1 (or the pseudogene TRBV3-2) with TRBJ2-7; TRBD2 matches at 13 bases. The V gene's germline CDR1 is LGHDT and CDR2 YNNKEL (reference sequence). The J segment lost 4 bases and the V segment lost 5 bases, leaving 8 bases of the junction unmatched. The CDR3 consists of 16 residues. CDR3 residues: CASSTRTSGRSYEQYF. The CDR3 coding sequence is TGTGCCAGCAGCACTAGGACTAGCGGGAGATCATACGAGCAGTACTTC.

The chain links TRBV28 to TRBJ2-7; a weak D match, TRBD2 (6 bases). V lost 4 bases to trimming and J lost 1 base, with 14 bases between them. The CDR3 extends over 15 amino acids. Germline CDR1 is MDHEN and CDR2 is SYDVKM. The CDR3, as DNA: TGTGCCAGCAGTTCTCGGGACTCCCTATCCTACGAGCAGTACTTC. This translates into CASSSRDSLSYEQYF.

The chain carries TRBV6-5 and TRBJ2-1, with D unclear. CDR3 length: 12 residues. Germline-derived CDR1 and CDR2 are MNHEY and SVGAGI. Trimming left V 6 bases short and J 10 bases short, with 13 bases between. CDR3 region: CASRPSGGEQFF. The CDR3 DNA sequence: TGTGCCAGCAGGCCGTCGGGTGGCGAGCAGTTCTTC.

The rearrangement uses TRBV28 and TRBJ1-2, with a possible D match to TRBD1 (6 bases). This CDR3 is built from 13 residues. Germline V CDR1 and CDR2: MDHEN, SYDVKM. V gave up 7 bases and J gave up 4 bases, with 13 bases separating them. CDR3 loop: CASTEDRGYGYTF. Here the CDR3 DNA reads TGTGCCAGCACCGAGGACAGAGGCTATGGCTACACCTTC.

The chain combines TRBV5-1 with TRBJ2-3; the D gene is possibly TRBD2 (5 bases). CDR3 length: 14 amino acids. In germline, CDR1 is SGHRS, CDR2 YFSETQ. V shed 4 bases and J shed 1 base, with 10 bases lying between them. The CDR3 loop reads CASSPGWGTDTQYF. CDR3 in DNA: TGCGCCAGCAGCCCGGGGTGGGGCACAGATACGCAGTATTTT.

This clone came up once. The chain recombines TRBV5-4 with TRBJ1-6; D is perhaps TRBD1 (5 bases). From germline, CDR1 is SGHNT and CDR2 YYREEE (reference sequence). V lost 4 bases, J lost 13 bases, and 12 bases lay in between. The CDR3 runs to 12 residues. In nucleotides, the CDR3 is TGTGCCAGCAGCACAGACCGGGGGCCCCTCCACTTT. It encodes CASSTDRGPLHF. The entire variable domain, with the rest obtained from reference TRBV5-4 and TRBJ1-6, is as follows: ETGVTQSPTHLIKTRGQQVTLRCSSQSGHNTVSWYQQALGQGPQFIFQYYREEENGRGNFPPRFSGLQFPNYSSELNVNALELDDSALYLCASSTDRGPLHFGNGTRLTVT.

The chain has TRBV19 and TRBJ2-7, with 9 bases fitting TRBD1. Germline V gives CDR1 LNHDA, CDR2 SQIVND (reference sequence). CDR3 length: 14 residues. V gave up 7 bases and J gave up 2 bases; unmatched junction bases: 6. The DNA of the CDR3 is TGTGCCAGTACTTCGAACAGGGGGCCCTACGAGCAGTACTTC. It specifies CASTSNRGPYEQYF. Supplemented by reference TRBV19 and TRBJ2-7, the full variable domain reads DGGITQSPKYLFRKEGQNVTLSCEQNLNHDAMYWYRQDPGQGLRLIYYSQIVNDFQKGDIAEGYSVSREKKESFPLTVTSAQKNPTAFYLCASTSNRGPYEQYFGPGTRLTVT.

This clone was seen just once. The J gene is TRBJ1-2, the V gene TRBV6-5; no clear D. The V and J ends lost 5 bases and 4 bases respectively, with 8 bases between them. The length of the CDR3 is 12 residues. Germline loops: CDR1 MNHEY, CDR2 SVGAGI. For the CDR3, the DNA is TGTGCCAGCAGTCCTGACACCTATGGCTACACCTTC. Its protein product is CASSPDTYGYTF.

The chain has TRBV19 and TRBJ2-7, with D possibly being TRBD1 (6 bases). Deletions cut 7 bases from V and 3 bases from J, with 22 bases between. Germline CDR1 is LNHDA and CDR2 is SQIVND (reference sequence). The CDR3 totals 16 residues. In DNA form, the CDR3 reads TGTGCCAGTAACGCCAGGGGTAGTTTCGATTACTACGAGCAGTACTTC. Its translation is CASNARGSFDYYEQYF.

The rearrangement joins TRBV9 to TRBJ2-2; a possible D gene is TRBD1 (6 bases). The germline V and J ends were trimmed by 7 bases and 4 bases, with 11 bases remaining between them. CDR3 length: 13 residues. The germline V gene has CDR1 SGDLS and CDR2 YYNGEE. The DNA of the CDR3 is TGTGCCAGCGAAGACAGGCGCACCGGGGAGCTGTTTTTT. Protein: CASEDRRTGELFF.

This sequence joins TRBV18 and TRBJ1-5, with D perhaps TRBD1 (6 bases). With 3 bases removed from V and 5 bases from J, the gap between germline ends came to 14 bases. CDR3 length: 15 amino acids. Germline-derived CDR1 and CDR2 are KGHSH and LQKENI. CDR3 in amino acids: CASSPQKAGDQPQHF. CDR3 coding DNA: TGTGCCAGCTCACCCCAAAAGGCAGGGGATCAGCCCCAGCATTTT.

In this sample, this clone turned up once. The V call is TRBV15, the J call TRBJ2-2; the match to TRBD1 covers 9 bases. This CDR3 has 16 amino acids. Trimming at V came to 2 bases and at J to 6 bases, leaving 7 bases not matched to a gene. CDR1 and CDR2 (germline): LNHNV, YYDKDF (reference sequence). CDR3 amino acids: CATSRTRQGVAGELFF. CDR3 bases: TGTGCCACCAGCAGAACTAGACAGGGGGTCGCCGGGGAGCTGTTTTTT.

This clone has just a few counts. The chain employs TRBV6-5 and TRBJ1-2; no definite D call. The germline V and J ends were trimmed by 6 bases and 6 bases, with 14 bases remaining between them. Germline V gene data show CDR1 as MNHEY and CDR2 as SVGAGI. The CDR3 runs 13 residues. This CDR3 reads CASRTAGYNGYTF. As DNA, the CDR3 is TGTGCCAGCAGGACCGCAGGCTATAATGGCTACACCTTC.

The chain combines TRBV6-5 with TRBJ2-5; D unclear. The CDR3 sequence is 12 residues long. The germline gives CDR1 MNHEY, CDR2 SVGAGI. V lost 8 bases to trimming and J lost 5 bases, with 12 bases between them. The CDR3 region has the DNA TGTGCCAGCGCCCTAGTGAGGGAGACCCAGTACTTC. Residues: CASALVRETQYF.

This clone was observed a handful of times. The chain employs TRBV30 and TRBJ1-2, with 7 positions matching TRBD1. This CDR3 has 13 residues. With V trimmed by 3 bases and J by 6 bases, 7 bases remained unmatched. The germline V gene has CDR1 GTSNPN and CDR2 SVGIG (reference sequence). CDR3: CAWSGQDWDGYTF. The CDR3 nucleotides read TGTGCCTGGAGCGGACAGGACTGGGATGGCTACACCTTC. Full variable domain (remainder filled in from reference TRBV30 and TRBJ1-2): SQTIHQWPATLVQPVGSPLSLECTVEGTSNPNLYWYRQAAGRGLQLLFYSVGIGQISSEVPQNLSASRPQDRQFILSSKKLLLSDSGFYLCAWSGQDWDGYTFGSGTRLTVV.

The chain has TRBV5-5 and TRBJ2-7; 7 nucleotides align to TRBD1. This CDR3 comprises 17 residues. V lost 2 bases and J lost 1; bases outside the gene matches: 12. Germline V gene sequence: CDR1 SGHKS, CDR2 YYEKEE (reference sequence). This CDR3 reads CASSFSRVDRASYEQYF. In DNA, the CDR3 is TGTGCCAGCAGCTTCAGCCGGGTTGACAGGGCTTCCTACGAGCAGTACTTC.

The V gene is TRBV4-2, the J gene TRBJ2-7; D ambiguous. Germline V lookup: CDR1 LGHNA, CDR2 YNFKEQ. CDR3 length: 13 amino acids. The V end lost 0 bases, the J end lost 9 bases, and 12 bases lay between the germline ends. The CDR3: CASSQDQAAGQYF. The DNA for the CDR3 is TGTGCCAGCAGCCAAGATCAGGCTGCAGGGCAGTACTTC.

The rearrangement joins TRBV9 to TRBJ2-2, with a possible D match to TRBD2 (6 bases). The CDR3 contains 15 residues. V lost 5 bases to trimming and J lost 4 bases, with 15 bases between them. Germline CDR1 SGDLS, CDR2 YYNGEE. CDR3 coding DNA: TGTGCCAGCAGTTTCGGGACTGTCGTCACCGGGGAGCTGTTTTTT. Its protein product is CASSFGTVVTGELFF.

CDR3 sequence (DNA): TGCAGCGTTGGCCTTTCGTTGACAGTGAACACTGAAGCTTTCTTT. Protein sequence: CSVGLSLTVNTEAFF. This chain uses TRBV29-1 with TRBJ1-1; TRBD1 might be the D (5 bases). V was shortened by 4 bases and J by 0 bases, with 15 bases between the two germline ends. The CDR3 has 15 residues. Germline V CDR1 and CDR2: SQVTM, ANQGSEA.

This clone appeared once. V is TRBV3-1 (or the pseudogene TRBV3-2) and J is TRBJ1-1, with D possibly TRBD1 on 6 matching bases. V was shortened by 2 bases and J by 11 bases, with 15 bases between the two germline ends. CDR1 and CDR2 from the germline V gene are LGHDT and YNNKEL (reference sequence). This CDR3 is built from 13 residues. The chain's CDR3 is CASSQRGGQGAFF. The CDR3 nucleotides are TGTGCCAGCAGCCAAAGGGGTGGGCAGGGGGCTTTCTTT.

The chain recombines TRBV30 with TRBJ2-1; 9 positions agree with TRBD2. Trimming at V came to 5 bases and at J to 0 bases, leaving 8 bases not matched to a gene. Germline V gives CDR1 GTSNPN, CDR2 SVGIG (reference sequence). The CDR3 spans 16 residues. This chain's CDR3 is CAWLMAGGISYNEQFF. The CDR3 bases are TGTGCCTGGCTTATGGCGGGGGGGATCTCCTACAATGAGCAGTTCTTC.

This clone was observed a single time. The V and J genes are TRBV6-6 and TRBJ2-1, with a tentative D call TRBD2 (6 bases). With 5 bases removed from V and 0 bases from J, the gap between germline ends came to 14 bases. Germline V gene sequence: CDR1 MNHNY, CDR2 SVGAGI (reference sequence). This CDR3 is built from 16 residues. The CDR3 sequence: CASSTPGTGSYNEQFF. The CDR3 DNA reads TGTGCCAGCAGTACCCCAGGGACTGGCTCCTACAATGAGCAGTTCTTC.